This T cell receptor beta chain came from a study of OX40 agonist ivuxolimab in advanced cancers. On the study more broadly: Hepatocellular carcinoma, melanoma, renal cell or head and neck cancer was diagnosed in the dose-escalation patients. Age averaged 60 years (range roughly 20 to 90), and 82.7% were male.

TCRdb's table, derived via immunoSEQ multiplex PCR, lists solely in-frame clones and lacks some. The data contain 90,000 to 120,000 clones, approximately 90% of them singletons. The receptor's source is an adult with an advanced solid tumor such as melanoma, head and neck, liver or kidney cancer. Source: CD4+ or CD8+ T cells sorted from blood, taken in a trial of the OX40 agonist ivuxolimab.

CDR3 nucleotide sequence: TGTGCCAGCAGCGACTCGTGGGGGGCGAACACTGAAGCTTTCTTT. As protein: CASSDSWGANTEAFF. This chain uses TRBV9 with TRBJ1-1; possible D gene TRBD1, 6 bases. The CDR3 is made up of 15 amino acids. The V gene lost 3 bases and the J gene lost 1 base, with 13 bases spanning the gap. Germline V gene data show CDR1 as SGDLS and CDR2 as YYNGEE.